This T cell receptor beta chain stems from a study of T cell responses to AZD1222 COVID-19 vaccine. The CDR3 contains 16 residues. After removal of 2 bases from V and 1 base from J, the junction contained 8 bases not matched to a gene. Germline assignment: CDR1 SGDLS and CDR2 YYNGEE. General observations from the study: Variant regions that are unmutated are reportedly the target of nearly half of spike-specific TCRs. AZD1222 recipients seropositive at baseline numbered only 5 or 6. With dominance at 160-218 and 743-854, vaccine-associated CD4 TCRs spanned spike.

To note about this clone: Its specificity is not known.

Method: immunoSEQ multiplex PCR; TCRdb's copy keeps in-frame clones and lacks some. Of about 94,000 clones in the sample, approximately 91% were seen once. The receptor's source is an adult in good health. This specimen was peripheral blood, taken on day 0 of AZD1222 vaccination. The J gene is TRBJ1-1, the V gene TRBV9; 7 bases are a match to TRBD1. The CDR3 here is CASSVGLTGANTEAFF. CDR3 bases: TGTGCCAGCAGCGTGGGCCTCACAGGGGCGAACACTGAAGCTTTCTTT.